The clone carrying this T cell receptor beta chain has just a few counts. Its antigen is unknown. This entry comes from a study of T cell repertoires in cytomegalovirus infection. Germline V gene lookup returns CDR1 SGHDN and CDR2 FVKESK. J gave up 0 bases and V 5 bases, and 13 bases lay outside the gene matches. This CDR3 has 18 residues. MiXCR, applied by TCRdb to the reads, yields one record per CDR3 protein. This table holds more than 400,000 distinct CDR3 sequences, 26% found once. General study points: The ex vivo response showed dominance by HLA-C-restricted CMV-specific TCR beta clonotypes. Cumulative public TCR beta family frequency identified CMV carriers with the relevant HLA.

Sequencing input: PBMCs. The source of this sequence is a human donor in good health (CMV status not recorded). Some clones in this sample may be carry-over from other donors' samples. The J gene is TRBJ1-5, the V gene TRBV14, with TRBD1 identical over 7 bases. CDR3 nucleotide sequence: TGTGCCAGCAGCTCGGAGAAAGGGGGCGGGTATAGCAATCAGCCCCAGCATTTT. It encodes CASSSEKGGGYSNQPQHF.